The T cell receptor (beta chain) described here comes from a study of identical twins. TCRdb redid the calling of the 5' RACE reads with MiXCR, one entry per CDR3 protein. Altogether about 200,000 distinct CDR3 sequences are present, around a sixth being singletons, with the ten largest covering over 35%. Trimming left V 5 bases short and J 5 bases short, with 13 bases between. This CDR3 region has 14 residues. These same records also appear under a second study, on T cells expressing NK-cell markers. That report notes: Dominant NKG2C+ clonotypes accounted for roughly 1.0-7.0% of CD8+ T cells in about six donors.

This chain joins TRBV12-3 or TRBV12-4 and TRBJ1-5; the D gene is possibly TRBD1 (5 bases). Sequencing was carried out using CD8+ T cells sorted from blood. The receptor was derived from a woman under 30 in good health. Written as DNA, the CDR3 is TGTGCCAGCAGTCAAACGGGACCCCATCAGCCCCAGCATTTT. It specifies CASSQTGPHQPQHF.